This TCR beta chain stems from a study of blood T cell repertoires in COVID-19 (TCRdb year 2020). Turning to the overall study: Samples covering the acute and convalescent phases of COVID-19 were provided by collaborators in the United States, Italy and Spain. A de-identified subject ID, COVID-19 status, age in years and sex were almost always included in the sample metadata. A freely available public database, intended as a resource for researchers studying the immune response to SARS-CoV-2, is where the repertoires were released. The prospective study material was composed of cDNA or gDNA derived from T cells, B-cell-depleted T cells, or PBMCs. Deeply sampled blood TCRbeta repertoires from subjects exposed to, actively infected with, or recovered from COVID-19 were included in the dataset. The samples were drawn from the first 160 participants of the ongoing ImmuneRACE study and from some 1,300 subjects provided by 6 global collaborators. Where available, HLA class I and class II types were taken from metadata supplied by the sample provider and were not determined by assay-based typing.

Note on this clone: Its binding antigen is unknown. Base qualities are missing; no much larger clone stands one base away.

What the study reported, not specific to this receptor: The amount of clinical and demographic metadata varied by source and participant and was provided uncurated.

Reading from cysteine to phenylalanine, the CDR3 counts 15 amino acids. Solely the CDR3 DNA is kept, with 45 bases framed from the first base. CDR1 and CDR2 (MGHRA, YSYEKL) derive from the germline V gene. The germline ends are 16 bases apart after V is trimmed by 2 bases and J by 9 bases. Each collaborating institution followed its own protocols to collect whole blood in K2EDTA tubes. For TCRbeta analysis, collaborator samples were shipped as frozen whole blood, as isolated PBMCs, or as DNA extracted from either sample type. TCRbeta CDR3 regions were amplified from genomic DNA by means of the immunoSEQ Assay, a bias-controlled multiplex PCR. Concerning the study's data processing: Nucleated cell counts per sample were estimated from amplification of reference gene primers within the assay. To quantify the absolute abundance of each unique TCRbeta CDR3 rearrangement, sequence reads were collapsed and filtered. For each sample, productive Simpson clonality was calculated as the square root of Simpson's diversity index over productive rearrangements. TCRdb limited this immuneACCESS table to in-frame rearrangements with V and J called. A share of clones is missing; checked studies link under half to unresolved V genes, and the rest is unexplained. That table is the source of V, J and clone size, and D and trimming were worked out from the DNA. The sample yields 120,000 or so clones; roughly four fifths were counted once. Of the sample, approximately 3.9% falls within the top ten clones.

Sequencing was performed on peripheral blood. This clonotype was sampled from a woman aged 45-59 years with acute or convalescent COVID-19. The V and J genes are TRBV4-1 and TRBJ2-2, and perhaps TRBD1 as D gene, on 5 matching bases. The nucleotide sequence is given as TGCGCCAGCAGCCAACCACAGGCTGCGGCGCGGGAGCTGTTTTTT. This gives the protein CASSQPQAAARELFF.